This TCR beta chain came from a study of T cells in Graves' hyperthyroidism and ophthalmopathy. Study-wide results and limits: Most thyroid clonotypes that were expanded above 0.001 also turned up in blood.

CDR3 length: 15 residues. Looked up from germline, CDR1 is LGHNA and CDR2 is YSLEER. Trimming removed 0 bases at V and 8 bases at J, with 14 bases between. The TCR beta CDR3 regions underwent amplification using RNA transcripts as the source. A first-round RT-PCR of the TCR CDR3 used the HTBI primer set. Using its own MiXCR run on the multiplex PCR reads, TCRdb lists one record per CDR3 protein. The sample contains some 200,000 distinct CDR3 sequences, about 15% of which appear only once. Patients aged 18 to 65 had newly diagnosed hyperthyroidism lasting under 2 months. On the basis of clinical symptoms, serum thyroxine and TRAb, thyroid ultrasound and orbital computed tomography, diagnoses were made. Fresh peripheral blood, 10 ml, yielded the PBMCs. This clonotype was recorded many times. What it recognizes is unknown.

The receptor's source is a man aged 50 to 60 with Graves' hyperthyroidism. Sequencing was performed on blood. The V and J genes are TRBV4-3 and TRBJ2-1; D unclear. CDR3 region: CASSQDGTPLDEQFF. The CDR3 DNA reads TGCGCCAGCAGCCAAGATGGCACTCCACTTGATGAGCAGTTCTTC.